This T cell receptor beta chain came from a study of CD8 T cells in ankylosing spondylitis. This clonotype occurred a few times. TCRdb redid the calling of the 5' RACE reads with MiXCR, one entry per CDR3 protein. The sample holds about 310,000 distinct CDR3 sequences, roughly 20% seen once. The CDR3 runs 14 residues. Germline-derived CDR1 and CDR2 are ENHRY and SYGVKD. Trimming left V 9 bases short and J 0 bases short, with 13 bases between. The sequencing input was blood, either unsorted or a sorted T cell fraction (not recorded which). This chain joins TRBV10-3 and TRBJ2-3, with D possibly TRBD2 on 6 matching bases. This receptor was obtained from a female donor with ankylosing spondylitis or in good health (not recorded which). The DNA of the CDR3 is TGTGCCATATCAACCGGGACTAGCACAGATACGCAGTATTTT. The encoded protein is CAISTGTSTDTQYF.